This T cell receptor (beta chain) was identified during a study of blood T cells in healthy people across ages. This clonotype was observed once. Sample-barcoded 5' priming and a J-beta primer mix drove a second PCR of about 6 to 11 cycles. A single record per CDR3 protein comes from TCRdb applying MiXCR to the 5' RACE reads. Here the sample spans about 780,000 distinct CDR3 sequences, around 50% being singletons. Germline CDR1 MGHDK, CDR2 SYGVNS. J lost 2 bases, V lost 6 bases, and 2 bases had no gene match. CDR3 length: 14 amino acids. The chain employs TRBV25-1 and TRBJ2-5; TRBD2 aligns across 11 bases. Specimen: blood. The clonotype was recovered from an elderly man in good health. CDR3 nucleotide sequence: TGTGCCAGCAGGACTAGCGGGGATCAAGAGACCCAGTACTTC. Translating it yields CASRTSGDQETQYF.